Following are 25 T cell receptor beta chains from one sample sequenced in a study of PD-1 blockade in classical Hodgkin lymphoma (dated by TCRdb to 2019 to 2021). This specimen's time point label, interpreted: cycle 4 day 1 (C4D1), after 6 weeks of nivolumab. Every trial patient had relapsed following autologous stem cell transplantation, and prior brentuximab vedotin exposure was what differed among cohorts A, B and C. Receptors were amplified or captured by the immunoSEQ multiplex PCR assay. The table comes from immuneACCESS by way of TCRdb, which keeps in-frame sequences with V and J called. Part of the clones is missing from these tables; in studies checked, under half for an unresolved V gene and the rest for unknown reasons. The sample contains fewer than 95,000 clones, 83% of them found a single time. Approximately 17% of the sample rests with the top ten. Sample: peripheral blood mononuclear cells (PBMCs), taken before the fourth cycle of nivolumab. The receptors were gathered from a human donor with classical Hodgkin lymphoma.

This chain joins TRBV5-6 and TRBJ2-2, with no clear D. Germline CDR1 SGHDT, CDR2 YYEEEE. CDR3 length: 13 residues. V lost 4 bases, J lost 10 bases, and 14 bases lay in between. CDR3 loop: CASSKSNRVELFF. CDR3 nucleotide sequence: TGTGCCAGCAGCAAGTCTAACCGTGTGGAGCTGTTTTTT.

This clone appeared a single time. This sequence joins TRBV5-1 and TRBJ1-4; D uncertain. CDR1 and CDR2 (germline): SGHRS, YFSETQ. The CDR3 is made up of 14 amino acids. The V end lost 1 base, the J end lost 3 bases, and 7 bases lay between the germline ends. The CDR3 here is CASSLSQANEKLFF. The CDR3 bases are TGCGCCAGCAGCTTGTCTCAAGCTAATGAAAAACTGTTTTTT. The variable domain in full, completed from reference TRBV5-1 and TRBJ1-4, reads KAGVTQTPRYLIKTRGQQVTLSCSPISGHRSVSWYQQTPGQGLQFLFEYFSETQRNKGNFPGRFSGRQFSNSRSEMNVSTLELGDSALYLCASSLSQANEKLFFGSGTQLSVL.

This chain joins TRBV7-2 and TRBJ2-5; D is possibly TRBD2 (5 bases). The V gene lost 0 bases and the J gene lost 4 bases, with 12 bases spanning the gap. Germline V CDR1 and CDR2: SGHTA, FQGNSA. CDR3 length: 15 residues. CDR3 protein: CASSLAGVSGETQYF. The CDR3 DNA sequence: TGTGCCAGCAGCTTAGCGGGAGTGTCGGGAGAGACCCAGTACTTC.

By its share, this clone is medium-sized. The chain recombines TRBV5-5 with TRBJ2-1; D is undetermined. Germline V lookup: CDR1 SGHKS, CDR2 YYEKEE (reference sequence). This CDR3 region has 16 residues. Trimming removed 0 bases from V and 0 bases from J, with 10 bases in between. CDR3 in amino acids: CASSLETAVSYNEQFF. The CDR3 DNA reads TGTGCCAGCAGCTTGGAAACCGCGGTCTCCTACAATGAGCAGTTCTTC.

This clone was found a few times. The chain has TRBV7-9 and TRBJ2-3, with no clear D. The V and J ends lost 1 base and 4 bases respectively, with 9 bases between them. Germline V gene lookup returns CDR1 SEHNR and CDR2 FQNEAQ (reference sequence). The CDR3 contains 14 residues. CDR3 nucleotide sequence: TGTGCCAGCAGCTTAGGGCTAGACCCAGATACGCAGTATTTT. Residues: CASSLGLDPDTQYF.

This chain links TRBV6-6 with TRBJ1-2, with 7 positions matching TRBD1. V shed 6 bases, J shed 8 bases, and the junction held 12 bases outside the gene matches. Germline values: CDR1 MNHNY, CDR2 SVGAGI (reference sequence). The CDR3 totals 14 residues. The DNA of the CDR3 is TGTGCCAGCAGACGGACCGGGACAGAGGAAGGCTACACCTTC. This sequence encodes CASRRTGTEEGYTF.

This rearrangement joins TRBV6-1 to TRBJ2-4, with no clear D. Trimming left V 8 bases short and J 11 bases short, with 19 bases between. The CDR3 covers 13 residues. CDR1 is MNHNS and CDR2 is SASEGT in the germline V gene. The CDR3 bases are TGTGCCAGCGGCAGTCGAGGCGCCGACGTTCAGTACTTC. It codes for CASGSRGADVQYF.

In nucleotides, the CDR3 is TGTGCCATCAGTGACATCTCCTCTCTAGCGGGAGGCCGTAATTCCTACAATGAGCAGTTCTTC. This codes for CAISDISSLAGGRNSYNEQFF. This chain links TRBV10-3 with TRBJ2-1, with 11 bases matching TRBD2. Germline trimming cut 3 bases from V and 1 base from J; bases unmatched to any gene: 17. This CDR3 comprises 21 residues. In germline, CDR1 is ENHRY, CDR2 SYGVKD.

This chain connects TRBV28 to TRBJ2-5; TRBD2 matches 14 bases. Germline lookup yields CDR1 MDHEN and CDR2 SYDVKM. V lost 5 bases and J lost 0; bases outside the gene matches: 14. This CDR3 has 20 amino acids. In DNA, the CDR3 is TGTGCCAGCAGTCCCATTATCATGGGACTAGCGGGAGTAAACCAAGAGACCCAGTACTTC. Translation: CASSPIIMGLAGVNQETQYF.

V is TRBV28 and J is TRBJ2-7; perhaps TRBD2 as D (5 bases). This CDR3 is built from 15 residues. Germline V lookup: CDR1 MDHEN, CDR2 SYDVKM. V was cut by 6 bases and J by 4 bases, with 19 bases left in between. The chain's CDR3 is CASRPTGRSKYEQYF. CDR3 DNA sequence: TGTGCCAGCAGGCCAACGGGAAGGAGTAAGTACGAGCAGTACTTC.

This clone was found a few times. The chain uses TRBV10-3 and TRBJ2-5; maybe TRBD2 (6 bases). Germline-derived CDR1 and CDR2 are ENHRY and SYGVKD. The CDR3 loop spans 13 amino acids. Trimming removed 0 bases at V and 4 bases at J, with 6 bases between. CDR3 region: CAISESGGETQYF. The DNA of the CDR3 is TGTGCCATCAGTGAGTCGGGGGGAGAGACCCAGTACTTC.

The chain combines TRBV11-2 with TRBJ2-5; 8 nucleotides align to TRBD2. This CDR3 is built from 15 residues. The V and J ends lost 6 bases and 3 bases, in that order; junction bases with no gene match: 9. Germline CDR1 reads SGHAT; CDR2 reads FQNNGV. The CDR3 bases are TGTGCCAGCAGAACATGGACTAGCCGTAAAGAGACCCAGTACTTC. This gives the protein CASRTWTSRKETQYF.

V usage is TRBV10-3 and J usage is TRBJ1-1, with D maybe TRBD1 (6 bases). The V end lost 9 bases, the J end lost 3 bases, and 14 bases lay between the germline ends. Germline CDR1 reads ENHRY; CDR2 reads SYGVKD. The CDR3 is 13 amino acids. CDR3 sequence (DNA): TGTGCCATGAGATGGGGGGCTCACACTGAAGCTTTCTTT. This sequence encodes CAMRWGAHTEAFF.

As for this clone: This sample also contains other DNA sequences that code for the same CDR3. This chain connects TRBV5-6 to TRBJ2-2; tentatively, D is TRBD1 (5 bases). Between the trimmed V and J ends, which lost 4 bases and 3 bases, there was a span of 13 bases. This CDR3 is built from 15 residues. The germline gives CDR1 SGHDT, CDR2 YYEEEE. CDR3 loop: CASSPVGVDTGELFF. CDR3 nucleotides: TGTGCCAGCAGCCCCGTAGGGGTCGACACCGGGGAGCTGTTTTTT.

The CDR3 sequence: CATSRDLDAISYNEQFF. CDR3 sequence (DNA): TGTGCCACCAGCAGAGATCTCGACGCGATCTCCTACAATGAGCAGTTCTTC. The chain combines TRBV15 with TRBJ2-1; D is uncertain. The germline gives CDR1 LNHNV, CDR2 YYDKDF (reference sequence). The CDR3 consists of 17 residues. Trimming left V 0 bases short and J 0 bases short, with 12 bases between.

This chain joins TRBV19 and TRBJ1-2; unclear D gene. V dropped 8 bases and J dropped 3 bases, with 13 bases sitting between them. This CDR3 has 13 amino acids. Germline CDR1 LNHDA, CDR2 SQIVND (reference sequence). The CDR3 bases are TGTGCCAGTTCTTGGCAAATTGACTATGGCTACACCTTC. As protein: CASSWQIDYGYTF.

The chain links TRBV19 to TRBJ2-1; 8 nucleotides match TRBD2. The CDR3 runs 16 residues. V trimming: 3 bases; J trimming: 7 bases; junction bases outside the gene matches: 11. CDR1 is LNHDA and CDR2 is SQIVND in the germline V gene (reference sequence). The chain's CDR3 is CASSIIGGTSSNEQFF. The DNA of the CDR3 is TGTGCCAGTAGTATTATTGGAGGGACTAGTTCTAATGAGCAGTTCTTC.

The V gene is TRBV19, the J gene TRBJ2-2; 14 nucleotides agree with TRBD2. This CDR3 spans 17 amino acids. Looked up from germline, CDR1 is LNHDA and CDR2 is SQIVND (reference sequence). Germline trimming cut 6 bases from V and 4 bases from J; bases unmatched to any gene: 7. The CDR3 here is CASSGTSGSLGTGELFF. The CDR3 DNA reads TGTGCCAGTAGCGGGACTAGCGGGAGTCTGGGCACCGGGGAGCTGTTTTTT. The full variable domain, completed using reference TRBV19 and TRBJ2-2, is DGGITQSPKYLFRKEGQNVTLSCEQNLNHDAMYWYRQDPGQGLRLIYYSQIVNDFQKGDIAEGYSVSREKKESFPLTVTSAQKNPTAFYLCASSGTSGSLGTGELFFGEGSRLTVL.

This rearrangement joins TRBV5-4 to TRBJ2-3; TRBD2 aligns across 10 bases. J was trimmed by 6 bases and V by 4 bases; bases with no gene match: 8. In germline, CDR1 is SGHNT, CDR2 YYREEE (reference sequence). The CDR3 sequence is 15 residues long. This chain's CDR3 is CASSMGLAIMDTQYF. The DNA of the CDR3 is TGTGCCAGCAGCATGGGACTAGCGATCATGGATACGCAGTATTTT. The full variable domain, its missing parts supplied by reference TRBV5-4 and TRBJ2-3, is ETGVTQSPTHLIKTRGQQVTLRCSSQSGHNTVSWYQQALGQGPQFIFQYYREEENGRGNFPPRFSGLQFPNYSSELNVNALELDDSALYLCASSMGLAIMDTQYFGPGTRLTVL.

The chain combines TRBV5-1 with TRBJ2-1; D may be TRBD1 (6 bases). The CDR3 spans 18 residues. V lost 0 bases to trimming and J lost 4 bases, with 20 bases between them. The germline V gene has CDR1 SGHRS and CDR2 YFSETQ. The CDR3 loop reads CASSLVGASQPGYNEQFF. DNA of the CDR3: TGCGCCAGCAGCTTGGTGGGGGCGTCCCAACCGGGGTACAATGAGCAGTTCTTC. Full variable domain (outside the CDR3, taken from reference TRBV5-1 and TRBJ2-1): KAGVTQTPRYLIKTRGQQVTLSCSPISGHRSVSWYQQTPGQGLQFLFEYFSETQRNKGNFPGRFSGRQFSNSRSEMNVSTLELGDSALYLCASSLVGASQPGYNEQFFGPGTRLTVL.

This chain connects TRBV20-1 to TRBJ2-7, with D unclear. The germline V gene has CDR1 DFQATT and CDR2 SNEGSKA (reference sequence). The CDR3 is 11 amino acids. The CDR3 nucleotides are TGCAGCGGTCGACTGATATACGAGCAGTACTTC. Its translation is CSGRLIYEQYF.

This chain uses TRBV6-5 with TRBJ2-7; no clear D gene. The V and J ends lost 3 bases and 5 bases respectively, with 11 bases between them. Germline values: CDR1 MNHEY, CDR2 SVGAGI. There are 13 residues in the CDR3. Here the CDR3 reads CASSYRCRHEQYF. The CDR3 DNA follows: TGTGCCAGCAGTTATCGATGTAGACACGAGCAGTACTTC.

In its sample, this clone was seen a few times. The rearrangement uses TRBV20-1 and TRBJ2-5, with D unresolved. Germline loops: CDR1 DFQATT, CDR2 SNEGSKA (reference sequence). There are 10 residues in the CDR3. V was clipped by 5 bases and J by 5 bases, with 6 bases between them. CDR3 in DNA: TGCAGTGCTGAAAGGGAGACCCAGTACTTC. Protein product: CSAERETQYF.

The chain is built from TRBV29-1 and TRBJ2-2, with a weak D call TRBD2 (7 bases). The CDR3 contains 14 residues. V lost 6 bases and J 3 bases, leaving 14 bases between the germline ends. Germline CDR1 SQVTM, CDR2 ANQGSEA. DNA of the CDR3: TGCAGCGTGGGGATAGGGGGGGACACCGGGGAGCTGTTTTTT. As protein: CSVGIGGDTGELFF.

The J gene is TRBJ1-1, the V gene TRBV6-6, with D possibly matching TRBD1 (5 bases). The V and J ends lost 6 bases and 1 base respectively, with 9 bases between them. This CDR3 is 13 amino acids long. Germline V gene data show CDR1 as MNHNY and CDR2 as SVGAGI (reference sequence). The CDR3 protein is CASRDSSNTEAFF. The CDR3 coding sequence is TGTGCCAGCAGAGACAGTTCGAACACTGAAGCTTTCTTT.